This T cell receptor (beta chain) was sequenced during a study of circulating CD8 cells and anti-PD-1 response in melanoma. Sorting of live CD3+CD8+TCRalphabeta+ cells by PD-1 and/or TIGIT gave four subsets. This clonotype is deemed hyperexpanded (1% or more). The antigen is unknown. The QIAseq Immune Repertoire TCR panel built the libraries from about 16 ng of total RNA. Each CDR3 protein gets one entry after TCRdb re-called the reads with MiXCR. The sample has just under 150 distinct CDR3 sequences; around 13% are singletons. Germline assignment: CDR1 LGHNA and CDR2 YSLEER. J lost 0 bases, V lost 2 bases, and 8 bases had no gene match. This CDR3 has 19 amino acids. General observations from the study: Some patients were treatment-naive; others were previously treated. Under 8% of TRB clonotypes were shared between subsets at M1.

The starting material was CD8+ T cells from PBMCs, obtained at baseline or after one month of anti-PD-1 therapy (not recorded which). This receptor was taken from a human donor with melanoma. The V and J genes are TRBV4-3 and TRBJ2-6; 9 bases agree with TRBD1. CDR3 region: CASSQLAGTGSSGANVLTF. CDR3 in DNA: TGCGCCAGCAGCCAACTGGCCGGGACAGGGAGCTCTGGGGCCAACGTCCTGACTTTC.